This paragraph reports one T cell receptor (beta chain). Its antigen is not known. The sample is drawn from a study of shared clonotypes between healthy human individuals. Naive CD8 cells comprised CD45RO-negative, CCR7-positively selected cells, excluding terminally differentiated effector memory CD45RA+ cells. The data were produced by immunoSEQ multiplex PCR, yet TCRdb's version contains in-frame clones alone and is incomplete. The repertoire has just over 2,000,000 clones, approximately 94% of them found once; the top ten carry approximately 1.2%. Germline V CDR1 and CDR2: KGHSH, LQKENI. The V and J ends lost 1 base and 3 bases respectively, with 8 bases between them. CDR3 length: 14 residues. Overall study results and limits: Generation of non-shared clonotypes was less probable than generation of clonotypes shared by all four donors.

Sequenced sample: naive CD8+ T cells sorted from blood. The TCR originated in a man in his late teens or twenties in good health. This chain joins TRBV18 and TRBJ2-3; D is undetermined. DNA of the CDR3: TGTGCCAGCTCACCACTCTTGCAGACAGATACGCAGTATTTT. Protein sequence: CASSPLLQTDTQYF.